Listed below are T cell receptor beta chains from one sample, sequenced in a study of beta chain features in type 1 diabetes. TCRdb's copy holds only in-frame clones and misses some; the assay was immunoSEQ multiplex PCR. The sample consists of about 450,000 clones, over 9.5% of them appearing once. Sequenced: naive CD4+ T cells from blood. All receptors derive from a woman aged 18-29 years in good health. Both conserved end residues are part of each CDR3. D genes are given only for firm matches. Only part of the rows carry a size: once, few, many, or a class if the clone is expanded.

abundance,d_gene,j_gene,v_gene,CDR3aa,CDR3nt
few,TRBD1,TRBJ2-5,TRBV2,CASRATGRETQYF,TGTGCCAGCAGAGCGACAGGGCGAGAGACCCAGTACTTC
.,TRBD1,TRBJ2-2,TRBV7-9,CASSFIGAQGDNTGELFF,TGTGCCAGCAGCTTTATCGGGGCCCAGGGGGACAACACCGGGGAGCTGTTTTTT
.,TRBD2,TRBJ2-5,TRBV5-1,CASSETSGEGETQYF,TGCGCCAGCAGCGAGACTAGCGGAGAAGGAGAGACCCAGTACTTC
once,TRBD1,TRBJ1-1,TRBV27,CASSLDRLAEAFF,TGTGCCAGCAGTTTGGACAGGTTGGCTGAAGCTTTCTTT
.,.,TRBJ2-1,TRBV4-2,CASSPYAVFNEQFF,TGTGCCAGCAGCCCCTATGCCGTCTTCAATGAGCAGTTCTTC
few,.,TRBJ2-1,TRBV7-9,CASSLGVLRDNRNNEQFF,TGTGCCAGCAGCTTAGGAGTCTTGCGGGACAATCGAAACAATGAGCAGTTCTTC
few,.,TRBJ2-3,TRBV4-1,CASSQEYERRARRGTQYF,TGCGCCAGCAGCCAAGAGTACGAAAGGCGGGCCCGGCGAGGTACGCAGTATTTT
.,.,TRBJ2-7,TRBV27,CASSSLGSQQYF,TGTGCCAGCAGCTCCTTGGGTTCTCAGCAGTACTTC
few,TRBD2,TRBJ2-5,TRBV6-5,CASSYLGLAGLETQYF,TGTGCCAGCAGTTACTTGGGTCTAGCGGGATTAGAGACCCAGTACTTC
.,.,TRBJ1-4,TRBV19,CASKEEKLFF,TGTGCCAGTAAAGAGGAAAAACTGTTTTTT
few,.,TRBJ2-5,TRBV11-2,CASSLPGRVQTQYF,TGTGCCAGCAGCCTACCTGGTAGAGTGCAGACCCAGTACTTC
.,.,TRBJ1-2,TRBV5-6,CASRTAGENYGYTF,TGTGCCAGCAGGACGGCAGGGGAGAACTATGGCTACACCTTC
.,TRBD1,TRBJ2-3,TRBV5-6,CASSDLDRDSTDTQYF,TGTGCCAGCAGCGACCTAGACAGGGATAGCACAGATACGCAGTATTTT
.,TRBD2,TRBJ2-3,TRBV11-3,CASSIPGLALSDTDTQYF,TGTGCCAGCAGCATCCCGGGACTAGCGCTGTCTGACACAGATACGCAGTATTTT
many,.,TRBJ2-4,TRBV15,CATSYGKNIQYF,TGTGCCACCAGCTATGGAAAAAACATTCAGTACTTC
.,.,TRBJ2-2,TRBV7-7,CASSQGATNTGELFF,TGTGCCAGCAGCCAAGGGGCCACGAACACCGGGGAGCTGTTTTTT
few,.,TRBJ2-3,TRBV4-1,CASSHPDRTDTQYF,TGCGCCAGCAGCCATCCGGACCGCACAGATACGCAGTATTTT
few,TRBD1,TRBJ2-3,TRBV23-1,CASSPDRALTTDTQYF,TGCGCCAGCAGCCCCGACAGGGCCCTTACCACAGATACGCAGTATTTT
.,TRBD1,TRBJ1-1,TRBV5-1,CASSLGQGKSTEAFF,TGCGCCAGCAGCTTGGGACAGGGGAAGAGTACTGAAGCTTTCTTT
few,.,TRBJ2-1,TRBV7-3,CASSLYSGEQFF,TGTGCCAGCAGCTTATATTCGGGTGAGCAGTTCTTC
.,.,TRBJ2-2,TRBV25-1,CATRQTPTGELFF,TGTGCCACCAGACAGACCCCCACCGGGGAGCTGTTTTTT
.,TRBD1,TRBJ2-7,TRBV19,CASSTPGQGYEQYF,TGTGCCAGTAGTACCCCGGGACAGGGGTACGAGCAGTACTTC
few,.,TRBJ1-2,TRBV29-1,CSVERVGGYTF,TGCAGCGTTGAGCGGGTTGGCGGCTACACCTTC
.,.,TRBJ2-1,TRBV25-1,CASAHMNEQFF,TGTGCCAGCGCCCATATGAATGAGCAGTTCTTC
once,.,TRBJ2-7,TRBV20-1,CSAGLLYEQYF,TGCAGTGCCGGTTTACTCTACGAGCAGTACTTC
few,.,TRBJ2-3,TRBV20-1,CSAPGLDTQYF,TGCAGTGCTCCGGGACTAGATACGCAGTATTTT
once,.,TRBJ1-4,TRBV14,CASSPLGSDEKLFF,TGTGCCAGCAGCCCCCTCGGGTCAGACGAAAAACTGTTTTTT
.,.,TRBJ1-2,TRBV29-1,CSVTSGRTYGYTF,TGCAGCGTGACAAGCGGCAGAACCTATGGCTACACCTTC
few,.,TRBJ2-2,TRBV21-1,CASNTTSDRKAGELFF,TGTGCCAGCAACACGACCTCGGACAGAAAAGCCGGGGAGCTGTTTTTT
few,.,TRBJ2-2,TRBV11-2,CASSPRTGTGELFF,TGTGCCAGCAGCCCAAGAACAGGGACCGGGGAGCTGTTTTTT
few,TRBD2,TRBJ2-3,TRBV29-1,CSVVGTSRITDTQYF,TGCAGCGTTGTAGGGACTAGCAGAATCACAGATACGCAGTATTTT
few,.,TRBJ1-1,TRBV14,CASTTGRGRLNTEAFF,TGTGCCAGTACCACGGGACGGGGCCGACTGAACACTGAAGCTTTCTTT
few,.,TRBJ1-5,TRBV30,CAWSRGVNQPQHF,TGTGCCTGGAGCAGAGGGGTCAATCAGCCCCAGCATTTT
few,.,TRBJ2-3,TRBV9,CASTLGAGAGTDTQYF,TGTGCCAGCACCCTAGGGGCGGGGGCCGGCACAGATACGCAGTATTTT
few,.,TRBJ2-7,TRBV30,CAWGGAHEQYF,TGTGCCTGGGGGGGGGCCCACGAGCAGTACTTC
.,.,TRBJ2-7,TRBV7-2,CASKADSYEQYF,TGTGCCAGCAAGGCGGACTCCTACGAGCAGTACTTC
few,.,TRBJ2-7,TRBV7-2,CASSLRWAYEQYF,TGTGCCAGCAGCTTGAGGTGGGCCTACGAGCAGTACTTC
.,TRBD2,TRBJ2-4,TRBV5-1,CASSFGTSVNIQYF,TGCGCCAGCAGCTTCGGGACTAGCGTGAACATTCAGTACTTC
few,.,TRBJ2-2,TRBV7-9,CASRAAGTGELFF,TGTGCCAGCAGGGCGGCGGGCACCGGGGAGCTGTTTTTT
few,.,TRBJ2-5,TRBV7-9,CASSPRQLQETQYF,TGTGCCAGCAGCCCCAGACAACTCCAAGAGACCCAGTACTTC
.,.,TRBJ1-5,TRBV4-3,CASSQDLQGEEFDQPQHF,TGCGCCAGCAGCCAAGATCTCCAGGGAGAGGAGTTCGATCAGCCCCAGCATTTT
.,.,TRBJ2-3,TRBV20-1,CSAIKADTQYF,TGCAGTGCAATCAAGGCAGATACGCAGTATTTT
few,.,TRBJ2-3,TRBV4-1,CASSQRLHTDTQYF,TGCGCCAGCAGCCAGCGACTACACACAGATACGCAGTATTTT
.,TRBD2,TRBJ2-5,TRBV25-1,CASSLFTSGRAIETQYF,TGTGCCAGCAGTCTTTTTACTAGCGGGAGGGCCATAGAGACCCAGTACTTC